This T cell receptor (beta chain) was recovered during a study of identical twins. This clonotype has a handful of counts. Antigen specificity is unknown. Study observations and caveats: Whereas memory repertoires showed no such difference, abundant cord blood beta clonotypes carried fewer insertions. In monozygotic twins, models underestimated the sharing of out-of-frame TCR alpha.

Germline V gene lookup returns CDR1 SGHRS and CDR2 YFSETQ. This CDR3 has 15 amino acids. Trimming left V 0 bases short and J 6 bases short, with 16 bases between. A universal primer site was incorporated via template switching, and the cDNA contained unique molecular identifiers. TCRdb independently ran MiXCR on the 5' RACE reads; one entry per CDR3 protein. The sample has hundreds of thousands of distinct CDR3 sequences; roughly 8.6% are singletons. These data also formed part of another study, on yellow fever vaccine responses in identical twins.

Source material: memory (CD45RO+) T cells sorted from blood. The sequence was obtained from a woman aged 18-35 years in good health. The rearrangement links TRBV5-1 to TRBJ2-7; D is possibly TRBD1 or TRBD2 (5 bases each). In DNA, the CDR3 is TGCGCCAGCAGCTTGGATGGGGACCCCCGGACCGAGCAGTACGTC. Translated, it gives CASSLDGDPRTEQYV.